This T cell receptor (beta chain) was observed in a study of early T cells in non-severe SARS-CoV-2 infection. For the study at large: Chains were unpaired, as sequencing was done on bulk RNA from unsorted whole blood. Study findings and constraints: Anti-spike CD8 specificities were favored by VDJdb matching, whose results missed private and CD4 specificities.

Attachment of unique molecular identifiers was made to individual cDNA molecules. Via MiXCR, TCRdb re-called the 5' RACE reads, giving one row per CDR3 protein. The profile covers 45,000 to 50,000 distinct CDR3 sequences, with 4.5% to 7% appearing a single time and just over 4.5% taken by the ten largest. This clonotype occurred many times. As yet, its antigen is unknown. This CDR3 is 15 amino acids long. CDR1 is SGHTA, CDR2 FQGNSA, per germline. V lost 2 bases and J 4 bases, leaving 14 bases between the germline ends. The sample was whole blood. The chain uses TRBV7-2 and TRBJ1-1, with D perhaps matching TRBD1 (6 bases). The clonotype originates from an adult who was a healthcare worker with PCR-confirmed SARS-CoV-2 infection or an uninfected control (not recorded which). The CDR3 bases are TGTGCCAGCAGCTTAATGGGGGCGCAAATCACTGAAGCTTTCTTT. Translated, it gives CASSLMGAQITEAFF.